This passage covers 25 T cell receptor beta chains from one sample sequenced in a study of Ad26.COV2.S vaccination and SARS-CoV-2 variants. The treatment is: some 20 received Ad26.COV2.S at low or high dose, single or two shots; 5 received placebo; per-sample allocation not given. Vaccine and placebo recipients were sampled on day 63 after the first injection. The assay was immunoSEQ multiplex PCR, and TCRdb's table has in-frame clones only and misses some. The sample includes 300,000 to 400,000 clones, roughly 84% of them seen just once. The sample here was peripheral blood, taken in a trial of Ad26.COV2.S vaccine versus placebo. The source of these receptors is a person aged 18-60 years who received the Ad26.COV2.S COVID-19 vaccine or a placebo.

The chain is built from TRBV4-3 and TRBJ1-4, with D perhaps matching TRBD1 (5 bases). Trimming cost V 0 bases and J 8 bases, with 13 bases left between them. The CDR3 totals 15 residues. The germline gives CDR1 LGHNA, CDR2 YSLEER. The CDR3 reads CASSQDSAGKEKLFF. CDR3 bases: TGCGCCAGCAGCCAAGATTCGGCAGGGAAAGAAAAACTGTTTTTT.

This chain links TRBV7-2 with TRBJ2-7; tentatively, D is TRBD2 (5 bases). V lost 4 bases and J lost 3, with 13 bases in between. This CDR3 has 14 amino acids. Looked up from germline, CDR1 is SGHTA and CDR2 is FQGNSA. This CDR3 is CASSSFVGSYEQYF. DNA for the CDR3: TGTGCCAGCAGCTCTTTCGTTGGGAGCTACGAGCAGTACTTC.

CDR3 loop: CASSIQGRSSLRGQETQYF. The CDR3 DNA is TGTGCCAGCTCAATACAGGGGAGGAGCTCCCTTCGTGGTCAAGAGACCCAGTACTTC. The chain joins TRBV18 to TRBJ2-5, with D possibly TRBD1 on 7 matching bases. CDR3 length equals 19 residues. V was shortened by 5 bases and J by 2 bases, with 27 bases between the two germline ends. Germline V lookup: CDR1 KGHSH, CDR2 LQKENI.

The chain is built from TRBV6-6 and TRBJ2-7; 7 bases line up with TRBD1. The CDR3 sequence is 13 residues long. Germline V gene data show CDR1 as MNHNY and CDR2 as SVGAGI (reference sequence). The V gene end was trimmed by 6 bases and the J gene end by 6 bases; junction bases not matched to a gene: 8. The CDR3 nucleotides are TGTGCCAGCAGGCTGACAGGGTTGGGCGAGCAGTACTTC. Protein: CASRLTGLGEQYF.

The genes are TRBV9 and TRBJ2-5; tentatively, D is TRBD1 or TRBD2 (6 bases each). This CDR3 spans 15 amino acids. Germline loops: CDR1 SGDLS, CDR2 YYNGEE. The ends were cut back, 4 bases at V and 5 bases at J, with 18 bases in the middle. CDR3 in DNA: TGTGCCAGCAGCCAACGTGGGGGGCCTGGGGAGACCCAGTACTTC. This encodes CASSQRGGPGETQYF.

CDR3 in DNA: TGTGCTAGTGCCCTATTGAACACTGAAGCTTTCTTT. It encodes CASALLNTEAFF. V usage is TRBV12-5 and J usage is TRBJ1-1; D uncertain. CDR3 length equals 12 residues. V gave up 7 bases and J gave up 0 bases, with 6 bases separating them. Germline V gene lookup returns CDR1 LGHNT and CDR2 FRNRAP.

V and J are TRBV30 and TRBJ1-2, with D maybe TRBD1 (6 bases). The CDR3 loop spans 11 amino acids. The germline gives CDR1 GTSNPN, CDR2 SVGIG (reference sequence). The V end lost 2 bases, the J end lost 7 bases, and 8 bases lay between the germline ends. In DNA, the CDR3 is TGTGCCTGGAGTCCAGGGGCTGGCTACACCTTC. Protein: CAWSPGAGYTF.

The rearrangement links TRBV6-6 to TRBJ2-1, with D possibly called TRBD1 or TRBD2 (5 bases each). The CDR3 runs to 14 residues. CDR1 MNHNY and CDR2 SVGAGI come from the germline V gene (reference sequence). V was clipped by 11 bases and J by 0 bases, with 14 bases between them. Here the CDR3 DNA reads TGTGCCGGGTCGGGACCGAGCTCCTACAATGAGCAGTTCTTC. This codes for CAGSGPSSYNEQFF.

This clone was counted once. This chain links TRBV11-2 with TRBJ1-2; D remains unclear. The CDR3 extends over 13 amino acids. CDR1 and CDR2 from the germline V gene are SGHAT and FQNNGV. Trimming removed 9 bases at V and 0 bases at J, with 11 bases between. CDR3: CASTLGTNYGYTF. CDR3 DNA sequence: TGTGCCAGTACGTTGGGGACTAACTATGGCTACACCTTC.

The chain joins TRBV24-1 to TRBJ2-6; 8 nucleotides agree with TRBD1. The CDR3 loop spans 19 amino acids. Germline lookup yields CDR1 KGHDR and CDR2 SFDVKD. The V segment lost 4 bases and the J segment 0 bases; nucleotides outside the gene matches: 10. The CDR3 loop reads CATSDSGQGTASGANVLTF. CDR3 DNA sequence: TGTGCCACCAGTGACTCCGGACAGGGTACCGCCTCTGGGGCCAACGTCCTGACTTTC.

The V and J genes are TRBV30 and TRBJ1-5, with D hard to call. Germline CDR1 and CDR2: GTSNPN and SVGIG (reference sequence). V gave up 1 base and J gave up 3 bases, with 4 bases separating them. This CDR3 has 12 amino acids. CDR3: CAWSGYNQPQHF. The CDR3 region has the DNA TGTGCCTGGAGTGGGTACAATCAGCCCCAGCATTTT. Together with reference TRBV30 and TRBJ1-5, the CDR3 gives the full variable domain: SQTIHQWPATLVQPVGSPLSLECTVEGTSNPNLYWYRQAAGRGLQLLFYSVGIGQISSEVPQNLSASRPQDRQFILSSKKLLLSDSGFYLCAWSGYNQPQHFGDGTRLSIL.

The V gene is TRBV7-2, the J gene TRBJ2-3, with unresolved D. This CDR3 is 15 amino acids long. Germline V gene sequence: CDR1 SGHTA, CDR2 FQGNSA. V lost 2 bases and J 0 bases, leaving 9 bases between the germline ends. The CDR3 nucleotides read TGTGCCAGCAGCTTAATACGTTTGAGCACAGATACGCAGTATTTT. Translating gives CASSLIRLSTDTQYF.

CDR3 nucleotide sequence: TGTGCCAGTAGTATTGCAGGGGCCGTCTATGGCTACACCTTC. Translating it yields CASSIAGAVYGYTF. This sequence joins TRBV19 and TRBJ1-2; weak D call: TRBD1 (6 bases). V lost 3 bases, J lost 4 bases, and 12 bases lay in between. The CDR3 loop spans 14 amino acids. The germline CDR1 and CDR2 sequences are LNHDA and SQIVND (reference sequence).

Only one count was recorded for this clone. The chain joins TRBV12-5 to TRBJ1-2; D is undetermined. Trimming took 0 bases from V and 2 from J, leaving 10 bases between them. The germline V gene encodes CDR1 LGHNT and CDR2 FRNRAP. The CDR3 has 15 residues. Written as DNA, the CDR3 is TGTGCTAGTGGTTTGGTAAGGTCCGGAAACTATGGCTACACCTTC. Translating gives CASGLVRSGNYGYTF.

The rearrangement joins TRBV11-2 to TRBJ2-1, with D unclear. Trimming left V 0 bases short and J 7 bases short, with 7 bases between. This CDR3 spans 13 amino acids. CDR1 SGHAT and CDR2 FQNNGV come from the germline V gene. This CDR3 reads CASSLEVGNEQFF. CDR3 bases: TGTGCCAGCAGCTTAGAGGTCGGTAATGAGCAGTTCTTC. Full variable domain (outside the CDR3, taken from reference TRBV11-2 and TRBJ2-1): EAGVAQSPRYKIIEKRQSVAFWCNPISGHATLYWYQQILGQGPKLLIQFQNNGVVDDSQLPKDRFSAERLKGVDSTLKIQPAKLEDSAVYLCASSLEVGNEQFFGPGTRLTVL.

This clone is a singleton in its sample. The chain has TRBV19 and TRBJ2-7, with 9 positions matching TRBD1. After removal of 4 bases from V and 1 base from J, the junction contained 5 bases not matched to a gene. The CDR3 spans 15 residues. The germline V gene encodes CDR1 LNHDA and CDR2 SQIVND (reference sequence). CDR3 sequence (DNA): TGTGCCAGTAGTAGGGGACAGGGAAGGTCCTACGAGCAGTACTTC. Amino acid sequence: CASSRGQGRSYEQYF.

This chain connects TRBV6-5 to TRBJ1-1; possible D gene TRBD1, 6 bases. Germline V gene lookup returns CDR1 MNHEY and CDR2 SVGAGI. Trimming took 4 bases from V and 2 from J, leaving 8 bases between them. This CDR3 contains 13 residues. CDR3 in amino acids: CASSWTDNTEAFF. CDR3 sequence (DNA): TGTGCCAGCAGTTGGACAGATAACACTGAAGCTTTCTTT.

The gene calls are TRBV27 and TRBJ1-3; no firm D call. From germline, CDR1 is MNHEY and CDR2 SMNVEV (reference sequence). CDR3 length: 13 amino acids. The V gene lost 2 bases and the J gene lost 2 bases, with 4 bases spanning the gap. CDR3 DNA: TGTGCCAGCAGTTTAAACGCTGGAAACACCATATATTTT. Its translation is CASSLNAGNTIYF.

The CDR3, as DNA: TGTGCCAGCAGCCCTGACCCGGGAGCGAATTCACCCCTCCACTTT. Its protein is CASSPDPGANSPLHF. V is TRBV7-3 and J is TRBJ1-6; the D is unclear. This CDR3 comprises 15 residues. CDR1 is SGHTA and CDR2 is FQGTGA in the germline V gene. The ends were cut back, 5 bases at V and 7 bases at J, with 15 bases in the middle.

This rearrangement joins TRBV7-2 to TRBJ1-4, with TRBD1 identical over 7 bases. V lost 4 bases and J lost 8; bases outside the gene matches: 16. Germline V gene sequence: CDR1 SGHTA, CDR2 FQGNSA. The CDR3 length is 17 residues. The CDR3 here is CASSSSEGRGYREKLFF. The CDR3 nucleotides read TGTGCCAGCAGCTCTTCGGAGGGCAGGGGGTATAGGGAAAAACTGTTTTTT.

V is TRBV27 and J is TRBJ1-1, with D possibly TRBD1 on 5 matching bases. Between the trimmed V and J ends, which lost 5 bases and 0 bases, there was a span of 16 bases. In germline, CDR1 is MNHEY, CDR2 SMNVEV (reference sequence). This CDR3 comprises 16 residues. DNA of the CDR3: TGTGCCAGCAGTCCAGTTAGAGGGGCCTTGAACACTGAAGCTTTCTTT. It codes for CASSPVRGALNTEAFF.

This rearrangement joins TRBV19 to TRBJ1-5; D might be TRBD1 (5 bases). CDR1 LNHDA and CDR2 SQIVND come from the germline V gene (reference sequence). CDR3 length: 14 residues. V was shortened by 6 bases and J by 6 bases, with 15 bases between the two germline ends. In DNA, the CDR3 is TGTGCCAGTAGACTTGGGGCAGGGAGTCAGCCCCAGCATTTT. Protein: CASRLGAGSQPQHF. Based on the CDR3 plus reference TRBV19 and TRBJ1-5, the full variable domain is DGGITQSPKYLFRKEGQNVTLSCEQNLNHDAMYWYRQDPGQGLRLIYYSQIVNDFQKGDIAEGYSVSREKKESFPLTVTSAQKNPTAFYLCASRLGAGSQPQHFGDGTRLSIL.

This clone occurred a few times. J is TRBJ1-6 and V is TRBV14, with D possibly matching TRBD1 (6 bases). The CDR3 consists of 15 residues. Germline V gene data show CDR1 as SGHDN and CDR2 as FVKESK. The V end was cut by 4 bases, the J end by 6 bases, with 13 bases between. In nucleotides, the CDR3 is TGTGCCAGCAGCCCAACGACAGGAGTTAATTCACCCCTCCACTTT. It specifies CASSPTTGVNSPLHF.

The rearrangement joins TRBV4-1 to TRBJ1-5, with D possibly matching TRBD1 (6 bases). V was shortened by 4 bases and J by 0 bases, with 13 bases between the two germline ends. Germline V gene data show CDR1 as MGHRA and CDR2 as YSYEKL. This CDR3 spans 16 amino acids. CDR3 nucleotides: TGCGCCAGCAGCCCGACAGGCAGCTATAGCAATCAGCCCCAGCATTTT. This gives the protein CASSPTGSYSNQPQHF.

The V gene is TRBV4-1, the J gene TRBJ1-5; 10 nucleotides match TRBD1. The CDR3 is 14 residues long. V dropped 4 bases and J dropped 8; count of bases not matched to a gene: 5. Looked up from germline, CDR1 is MGHRA and CDR2 is YSYEKL. The CDR3 region is CASSRGTGEEPQHF. In nucleotides, the CDR3 is TGCGCCAGCAGCCGGGGGACAGGGGAAGAGCCCCAGCATTTT.